This T cell receptor (beta chain) was sequenced for a study of CD8 T cells in Susac syndrome (dated by TCRdb to about 2019). With respect to the entire study: The study used repertoire sequencing to test whether antigen drove CD8+ T cell activation and differentiation in Susac syndrome. The clonality of the CD8+ T cell repertoire was compared across approximately eleven healthy donors, roughly 14 Susac syndrome patients and about 16 multiple sclerosis patients.

The germline V gene sets CDR1 to MGHRA and CDR2 to YSYEKL. V is pared back by 0 bases and J by 6 bases, with 14 bases lying between the germline termini. The CDR3 goes from the cysteine to the phenylalanine over 16 residues. CDR3 DNA is the only sequence kept; it has 48 bases, read in frame from the first base. General findings and caveats noted by the study authors: The number of individuals in the TCR sequencing and HLA analysis was acknowledged as relatively small.

RNA was extracted using the RNeasy kit, and roughly 0.5 to 1 microgram was reverse transcribed with random hexamers. TCR beta CDR3 regions were amplified with the immunoSEQ multiplex PCR assay covering 54 Vbeta and 13 Jbeta segments. To correct PCR amplification bias, a synthetic template baseline was used for both primer optimization and computational correction. The published analysis was carried out like this. Only productive sequences were kept, with reads annotated to V, D and J genes according to IMGT and analyzed in immunoSEQ Analyzer. Clonality was calculated as one minus the Shannon entropy normalized by log2 of the number of productive unique sequences. For each patient and control, public and private clones were evaluated within the 100 most prevalent clones. A clone was defined as Susac-specific if it was absent from the healthy and MS cohorts, from around 960 published viral clones and from other ImmuneACCESS disease sequences. TCRdb trimmed the raw reads at Q25, called clones with MiXCR and kept productive beta chains. Records with the same CDR3 protein are collapsed into one entry carrying the most frequent genes and DNA. The V and J calls come from TCRdb's annotation, not from the publication. Here the sample has about 440,000 distinct CDR3 sequences; 85% occur a single time. The ten largest clones take up about 0.12% of the sample.

Peripheral blood CD8+ and CD4+ T cells from healthy donors, Susac syndrome patients and multiple sclerosis patients were profiled by high-throughput TCR beta sequencing. Multiple sclerosis controls were treatment-naive patients with stable or active relapsing-remitting disease fulfilling revised McDonald criteria. Bulk CD8+ and CD4+ T cells were purified by magnetic negative isolation, whereas CD8+ TEMRA cells were enriched by FACS. Blood was collected in EDTA tubes and processed within 24 hours, with PBMCs isolated through density gradient centrifugation. PBMCs intended for TCR sequencing were frozen in liquid nitrogen and were later thawed in a 37 degrees C water bath. Purity of sorted or isolated CD4+, CD8+ and CD8+ TEMRA cells was at least 90%. About this clonotype itself: Its antigen is still unknown. Base qualities are not at hand, and no much larger clone is one base apart.

The sample was CD8+ T cells from PBMCs. This sequence uses TRBV4-1 and TRBJ1-4, and possibly TRBD1, on 5 matching bases. The clonotype was recovered from a human donor with multiple sclerosis. The nucleotides read TGCGCCAGCAGCCAAGAAGCTGGCTTGGGGGATGAAAAACTGTTTTTT. The encoded protein is CASSQEAGLGDEKLFF.